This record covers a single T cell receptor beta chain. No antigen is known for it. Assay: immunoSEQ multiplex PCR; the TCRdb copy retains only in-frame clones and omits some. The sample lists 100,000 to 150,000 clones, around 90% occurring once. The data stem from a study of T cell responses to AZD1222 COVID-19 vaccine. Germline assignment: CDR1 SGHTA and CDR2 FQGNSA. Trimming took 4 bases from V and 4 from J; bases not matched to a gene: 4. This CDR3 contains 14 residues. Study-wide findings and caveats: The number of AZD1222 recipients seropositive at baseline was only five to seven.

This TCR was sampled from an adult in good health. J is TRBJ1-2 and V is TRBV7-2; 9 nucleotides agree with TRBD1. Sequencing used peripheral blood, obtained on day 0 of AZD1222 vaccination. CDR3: CASSSTGGAYGYTF. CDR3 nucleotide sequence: TGTGCCAGCAGCTCGACAGGGGGTGCCTATGGCTACACCTTC.